The entry below gives a single T cell receptor (beta chain) sequence along with its context. This record comes from a study of T cell repertoires in cytomegalovirus infection. Study overall: From public TCR beta signatures came an indication of both CMV infection and matching HLA type.

TCRdb used MiXCR to reprocess the reads, holding one entry per CDR3 protein. The sample shows a few hundred thousand distinct CDR3 sequences, over 15% of them seen only once. The germline V gene encodes CDR1 SGHTA and CDR2 FQGNSA. The V and J ends lost 5 bases and 2 bases, in that order; junction bases with no gene match: 17. The CDR3 totals 19 residues. The TCR comes from a human donor in good health (CMV status not recorded). Some clones in this sample may be carry-over from other donors' samples. The rearrangement joins TRBV7-2 to TRBJ2-2; 7 bases match TRBD1. Sequencing input: CD8+ T cells from PBMCs. The CDR3 here is CASSPAPVGQEINTGELFF. The CDR3 bases are TGTGCCAGCAGCCCCGCTCCCGTAGGACAGGAGATAAACACCGGGGAGCTGTTTTTT.